A selection of T cell receptor beta chains follows, all from one sample in a study of T cell responses to AZD1222 COVID-19 vaccine. Clones were read by immunoSEQ multiplex PCR, and TCRdb kept only the in-frame ones, dropping some. This table has about 110,000 clones, just under 95% appearing once. The source material was peripheral blood, sampled on day 0 of AZD1222 vaccination. These receptors were obtained from an adult in good health. CDR3s include the opening cysteine and the closing phenylalanine or tryptophan. A D gene is named only where the DNA matches it firmly. Size tells how often a clone was seen (once, few, many) or the class of an expanded clone, and some rows leave it out.

CDR3nt	CDR3aa	d_gene	j_gene	v_gene	abundance
TGCGCCAGCAGCTTGGACGGGACGCGGATAAACTATGGCTACACCTTC	CASSLDGTRINYGYTF	.	TRBJ1-2	TRBV5-1	once
TGCGCCAGCAGTCCGGAAACAGAGGTAAACACAGATACGCAGTATTTT	CASSPETEVNTDTQYF	.	TRBJ2-3	TRBV23-1	.
TGTGCCAGCAGCCTTCCGGGGGGGCGGGTGTTTTTT	CASSLPGGRVFF	TRBD2	TRBJ2-2	TRBV7-8	.
TGTGCCAGCAGCTCAAGGACTAGCGGGGCTTACAATGAGCAGTTCTTC	CASSSRTSGAYNEQFF	TRBD2	TRBJ2-1	TRBV11-3	.
TGTGCCAGCTCACCACCGACAGGGGCGGACACTGAAGCTTTCTTT	CASSPPTGADTEAFF	TRBD1	TRBJ1-1	TRBV18	.
TGCGCCAGCAGCTGGGGTGGGGGAAGAGAAAACGAGCAGTACTTC	CASSWGGGRENEQYF	.	TRBJ2-7	TRBV5-1	.
TGTGCCAGCAGTTCCCTAGCGGGAGGAGGAGATACGCAGTATTTT	CASSSLAGGGDTQYF	TRBD2	TRBJ2-3	TRBV6-5	.
TGTGCCAGCAGCCGGCACAGCCCCAATGAAAAACTGTTTTTT	CASSRHSPNEKLFF	.	TRBJ1-4	TRBV5-6	.
TGTGCCAGCAGTTACGGGTCCGCGAACACTGAAGCTTTCTTT	CASSYGSANTEAFF	.	TRBJ1-1	TRBV6-5	.
TGTGCCAGCAGAAGGGGCGGGGGGGCGTATGAGCAGTTCTTC	CASRRGGGAYEQFF	TRBD2	TRBJ2-1	TRBV2	.
TGTGCCAGCAGTGTCCAAGGTCTTAGCAATCAGCCCCAGCATTTT	CASSVQGLSNQPQHF	.	TRBJ1-5	TRBV2	.
TGTGCCACCGTAAGGGGACTGTTTTTT	CATVRGLFF	.	TRBJ1-4	TRBV24-1	.
TGTGCCAGCAGCCCCTCTGGGGGGGGGAACTATGGCTACACCTTC	CASSPSGGGNYGYTF	.	TRBJ1-2	TRBV3-1/TRBV3-2	.
TGTGCCAGCAGCTTATTGAGCAGAACGAACACCGGGGAGCTGTTTTTT	CASSLLSRTNTGELFF	.	TRBJ2-2	TRBV7-3	once
TGTGCCAGCAGTGAAGCGTCGGGAACCCAAGAGACCCAGTACTTC	CASSEASGTQETQYF	.	TRBJ2-5	TRBV6-1	.
TGTGCCAGCAGTGGCAGGGAGGGGGCTCCCTACGAGCAGTACTTC	CASSGREGAPYEQYF	.	TRBJ2-7	TRBV2	.
TGTGCCAGCAGTGAAGCGGGGACCTACGAGCAGTACTTC	CASSEAGTYEQYF	.	TRBJ2-7	TRBV6-1	.
TGTGCCAGCAGCTTAGCGCCACAGCCTTATTACGAGCAGTACTTC	CASSLAPQPYYEQYF	.	TRBJ2-7	TRBV7-6	.
TGCGCCAGCAGCCGGACCGTCTCTGGAAACACCATATATTTT	CASSRTVSGNTIYF	.	TRBJ1-3	TRBV5-1	few
TGTGCCAGCAGTGAAGCAGGGCGGTTCTCTGGAAACACCATATATTTT	CASSEAGRFSGNTIYF	.	TRBJ1-3	TRBV2	.
TGTGCCAGCAGTAACAGGGAAACCTATGGCTACACCTTC	CASSNRETYGYTF	.	TRBJ1-2	TRBV6-5	.
TGTGCCAGCAGCTTATCCTATTTGATCCCTGGGACGGTTGGCTACGAGCAGTACTTC	CASSLSYLIPGTVGYEQYF	.	TRBJ2-7	TRBV11-3	once